This entry lists 2 T cell receptor beta chains sequenced from one sample in a study of T cells in Graves' hyperthyroidism and ophthalmopathy. Regions amplified from RNA transcripts were the TCR beta CDR3 regions. The TCR CDR3 first-round RT-PCR relied on the HTBI primer set. TCRdb used MiXCR to reprocess the multiplex PCR reads, holding one entry per CDR3 protein. This table has about 400,000 distinct CDR3 sequences, about 15% appearing once. Sequencing used blood. These receptors were obtained from a woman in her 30s with Graves' hyperthyroidism.

This clonotype was observed a handful of times. The V and J genes are TRBV20-1 and TRBJ1-4; no reliable D call. V was cut by 2 bases and J by 5 bases, with 9 bases left in between. Germline lookup yields CDR1 DFQATT and CDR2 SNEGSKA (reference sequence). This CDR3 comprises 13 residues. CDR3 bases: TGCAGTGCTAGAATAGGGAAAAATGAAAAACTGTTTTTT. Protein sequence: CSARIGKNEKLFF.

Many counts were recorded for this clonotype. In nucleotides, the CDR3 is TGCAGCGTTGAGGGAGGGGGCACAGATACGCAGTATTTT. It specifies CSVEGGGTDTQYF. The rearrangement uses TRBV29-1 and TRBJ2-3; 7 nucleotides align to TRBD2. This CDR3 is 13 amino acids long. V shed 3 bases and J 1 base; nucleotides not matched to a gene: 1. Germline V CDR1 and CDR2: SQVTM, ANQGSEA.